The 12 T cell receptor beta chains in this list originate from one sample, sequenced in a study of persistence of HIV-infected CD4 T cells. Nonspecific anti-CD3/anti-CD28 bead stimulation represents the broad CD4+ T cell repertoire. Responding CD4+ T cells were sorted by upregulation of both CD40 ligand and CD69. Sequencing used immunoSEQ version 4 in survey mode. Assay: immunoSEQ multiplex PCR; the TCRdb copy retains only in-frame clones and omits some. This table has around 47,000 clones, roughly 92% appearing once. For these TCRs, the target antigens are not known. The source material was CD4+ T cells sorted from PBMCs after roughly 19-hour stimulation, sampled from a patient who received antiretroviral therapy. These receptors all stem from an adult man with HIV who was CMV-seropositive.

This rearrangement joins TRBV5-8 to TRBJ1-4, with a tentative D call TRBD1 (6 bases). The CDR3 spans 16 residues. Trimming cost V 1 base and J 0 bases, with 10 bases left between them. Germline V gene lookup returns CDR1 SGHTS and CDR2 YDEGEE. The CDR3 coding sequence is TGTGCCAGCAGCTTGTCGGGGGCCGCAACTAATGAAAAACTGTTTTTT. The encoded protein is CASSLSGAATNEKLFF.

The V gene is TRBV20-1, the J gene TRBJ1-1; D gene uncertain. V shed 5 bases and J shed 8 bases, with 12 bases lying between them. Germline V gene lookup returns CDR1 DFQATT and CDR2 SNEGSKA (reference sequence). The CDR3 consists of 11 residues. CDR3 region: CSAPVQTEAFF. The CDR3 DNA sequence: TGCAGTGCTCCAGTTCAAACAGAAGCTTTCTTT.

The V gene is TRBV5-4, the J gene TRBJ1-2; D perhaps matches TRBD1 (5 bases). V lost 2 bases, J lost 4 bases, and 9 bases lay in between. The CDR3 length is 13 residues. The germline V gene has CDR1 SGHNT and CDR2 YYREEE (reference sequence). The CDR3 loop reads CASSLGVVYGYTF. The CDR3 DNA reads TGTGCCAGCAGCTTAGGGGTTGTCTATGGCTACACCTTC.

The rearrangement links TRBV7-2 to TRBJ2-2; 12 bases match TRBD1. With V trimmed by 1 base and J by 5 bases, 5 bases remained unmatched. The V gene's germline CDR1 is SGHTA and CDR2 FQGNSA. The CDR3 runs to 17 residues. CDR3 residues: CASSLGGTGGGTGELFF. The DNA for the CDR3 is TGTGCCAGCAGCTTAGGAGGGACAGGGGGCGGGACCGGGGAGCTGTTTTTT.

The V and J genes are TRBV11-3 and TRBJ1-3; D may be TRBD1 (5 bases). V was cut by 1 base and J by 2 bases, with 9 bases left in between. The germline V gene has CDR1 SGHNT and CDR2 YENEEA. The CDR3 totals 15 residues. CDR3 sequence reads: CASSLASGPGNTIYF. CDR3 in DNA: TGTGCCAGCAGCTTAGCCTCAGGGCCTGGAAACACCATATATTTT.

This clone appeared once. V usage is TRBV5-1 and J usage is TRBJ2-3; no clear D. CDR3 size: 16 residues. CDR1 SGHRS and CDR2 YFSETQ come from the germline V gene. V gave up 0 bases and J gave up 0 bases, with 11 bases separating them. The CDR3 DNA is TGCGCCAGCAGCTTGGTCCTTTGGGGTAGCACAGATACGCAGTATTTT. Translating gives CASSLVLWGSTDTQYF.

The genes are TRBV5-1 and TRBJ2-3, with 7 nucleotides matching TRBD1. The CDR3 is made up of 15 amino acids. Germline V lookup: CDR1 SGHRS, CDR2 YFSETQ. V dropped 3 bases and J dropped 2; count of bases not matched to a gene: 6. Here the CDR3 DNA reads TGCGCCAGCAGCTGGGCGACAGGGAACACAGATACGCAGTATTTT. Encoded protein: CASSWATGNTDTQYF.

This clone was counted a single time. This sequence joins TRBV5-1 and TRBJ1-5; D gene unclear. This CDR3 has 13 residues. The ends were cut back, 1 base at V and 5 bases at J, with 7 bases in the middle. Germline CDR1 and CDR2: SGHRS and YFSETQ. CDR3 nucleotides: TGCGCCAGCAGCTTGAGCCCGGATCAGCCCCAGCATTTT. Protein product: CASSLSPDQPQHF.

This chain joins TRBV3-1 (or the pseudogene TRBV3-2) and TRBJ1-6; 7 nucleotides agree with TRBD1. CDR1 is LGHDT and CDR2 is YNNKEL in the germline V gene (reference sequence). The trim removed 5 bases at V and 11 bases at J, leaving 6 bases unmatched. The CDR3 spans 13 residues. The CDR3 DNA reads as TGTGCCAGCAGCGCAGACAGGGACGCACCCCTCCACTTT. It codes for CASSADRDAPLHF.

Only one count was recorded for this clone. This chain uses TRBV18 with TRBJ1-3, with a weak D call TRBD1 (6 bases). The CDR3 consists of 15 residues. Germline lookup yields CDR1 KGHSH and CDR2 LQKENI. Trimming took off 5 bases at V and 2 bases at J, with 13 bases between the two ends. DNA of the CDR3: TGTGCCAGCTCAACGACGGACAGTCCTGGAAACACCATATATTTT. This codes for CASSTTDSPGNTIYF.

This clone has a handful of counts. The chain links TRBV6-5 to TRBJ1-6; D uncertain. V gave up 5 bases and J gave up 3 bases, with 11 bases separating them. The CDR3 consists of 15 residues. Germline V lookup: CDR1 MNHEY, CDR2 SVGAGI. CDR3 coding DNA: TGTGCCAGCAGTCTCGACGGACGCTATAATTCACCCCTCCACTTT. It is translated as CASSLDGRYNSPLHF.

This clone occurred a few times. This sequence joins TRBV7-2 and TRBJ2-7; D uncertain. Trimming took off 4 bases at V and 4 bases at J, with 14 bases between the two ends. The V gene's germline CDR1 is SGHTA and CDR2 FQGNSA. The CDR3 spans 14 residues. The chain's CDR3 is CASSSQGFGYEQYF. The CDR3 coding sequence is TGTGCCAGCAGCTCCCAAGGCTTTGGTTACGAGCAGTACTTC.